The 30 T cell receptor beta chains listed next were all sequenced from one sample in a study of post-analysis software for immune sequencing data. Study observations and caveats: Several TRBV segments were more frequent in patients than controls; TRBV5-6, TRBV5-1 and TRBV20-1 belonged to this group.

What these receptors recognize is not known. Unique molecular identifiers featured in each of the TCR beta cDNA libraries. In TCRdb, the PCR reads were re-called with MiXCR into one record per CDR3 protein. The table includes 820,000 or so distinct CDR3 sequences, roughly half detected once. Sequenced: blood. Receptor source: a girl aged 10 to 17 with multiple sclerosis.

This clonotype was counted only a few times. CDR3 residues: CASSLDPGQGAYYGYTF. Written as DNA, the CDR3 is TGTGCCAGCAGCTTGGATCCGGGACAGGGGGCTTACTATGGCTACACCTTC. The rearrangement joins TRBV5-6 to TRBJ1-2; TRBD1 matches 12 bases. This CDR3 region has 17 residues. The junction had 6 bases not matched to a gene; V was cut back by 0 bases and J by 3 bases. Germline V gene lookup returns CDR1 SGHDT and CDR2 YYEEEE.

This clonotype was seen only a few times. The chain recombines TRBV29-1 with TRBJ2-1, with unresolved D. Trimming stripped 2 bases from V and 4 bases from J, with 21 bases between. This CDR3 has 17 residues. Germline-derived CDR1 and CDR2 are SQVTM and ANQGSEA. The CDR3: CSVELGYRTFNYNEQFF. CDR3 sequence (DNA): TGCAGCGTTGAATTAGGGTACCGAACCTTCAATTACAATGAGCAGTTCTTC.

The genes are TRBV6-5 and TRBJ1-2; 9 bases match TRBD1. The germline gives CDR1 MNHEY, CDR2 SVGAGI. This CDR3 contains 14 residues. The J segment lost 3 bases and the V segment lost 6 bases, leaving 5 bases of the junction unmatched. CDR3 sequence: CASRPTGGHYGYTF. The CDR3 DNA is TGTGCCAGCAGGCCCACAGGGGGCCACTATGGCTACACCTTC.

This clonotype showed up just a few times. As DNA, the CDR3 is TGTGCCAGCAGTTCACTAGCGGGGGGACCGCTTGGCACAGATACGCAGTATTTT. Amino acid sequence: CASSSLAGGPLGTDTQYF. This chain uses TRBV12-3 or TRBV12-4 with TRBJ2-3, with TRBD2 matching over 12 bases. The CDR3 runs 18 residues. V lost 4 bases and J lost 1; bases outside the gene matches: 9.

This chain connects TRBV6-5 to TRBJ2-7; no clear D gene. The CDR3 length is 12 residues. V lost 6 bases and J lost 4, with 10 bases in between. From germline, CDR1 is MNHEY and CDR2 SVGAGI. DNA for the CDR3: TGTGCCAGCAGCTCCCGCGTGTACGAGCAGTACTTC. Translated, it gives CASSSRVYEQYF.

V is TRBV29-1 and J is TRBJ1-2, with D possibly matching TRBD1 (5 bases). This CDR3 is built from 13 residues. V was shortened by 5 bases and J by 4 bases, with 14 bases between the two germline ends. Germline assignment: CDR1 SQVTM and CDR2 ANQGSEA. Here the CDR3 DNA reads TGCAGCGTTCGCCGGGACTCAGTCTATGGCTACACCTTC. It codes for CSVRRDSVYGYTF.

The chain employs TRBV27 and TRBJ2-1, with 8 bases that match TRBD2. J gave up 4 bases and V 4 bases, and 0 bases lay outside the gene matches. Germline V gene lookup returns CDR1 MNHEY and CDR2 SMNVEV (reference sequence). This CDR3 has 13 residues. The CDR3 DNA sequence: TGTGCCAGCAGTTCTAGCGGGTACAATGAGCAGTTCTTC. Amino acid sequence: CASSSSGYNEQFF.

This clonotype appeared a single time. The chain has TRBV20-1 and TRBJ2-5; a possible D gene is TRBD1 (6 bases). The J call could be wrong; TRBJ2-4 is a better fit for the DNA end. Germline CDR1 is DFQATT and CDR2 is SNEGSKA (reference sequence). This CDR3 is 13 amino acids long. CDR3 in DNA: TGCAGTGCTAGCAGAAAACAGGGATACATTCAGTACTTC. As protein: CSASRKQGYIQYF.

This sequence joins TRBV7-9 and TRBJ1-2; 10 nucleotides line up with TRBD1. The CDR3 has 13 amino acids. Germline CDR1 is SEHNR and CDR2 is FQNEAQ (reference sequence). The trim removed 6 bases at V and 8 bases at J, leaving 6 bases unmatched. This CDR3 reads CASRGTGDGGYTF. CDR3 sequence (DNA): TGTGCCAGCAGAGGGACAGGGGATGGAGGCTACACCTTC.

The chain links TRBV13 to TRBJ2-4, with TRBD2 matching over 8 bases. The J call may be incorrect, as the DNA end agrees better with TRBJ2-7. Germline V gene data show CDR1 as PRHDT and CDR2 as FYEKMQ (reference sequence). This CDR3 has 16 residues. In nucleotides, the CDR3 is TGTGCCAGCAGCTCCCAGGAGGGACTAGGAGGTGCCGAGCAGTACTTC. It yields the protein CASSSQEGLGGAEQYF.

This clonotype was observed a handful of times. V is TRBV6-4 and J is TRBJ1-2, with 7 bases lining up with TRBD1. V was pared by 6 bases and J by 1 base, with 8 bases of the junction left unmatched. Germline lookup yields CDR1 MRHNA and CDR2 SNTAGT. The CDR3 has 15 amino acids. The CDR3 DNA follows: TGTGCCAGCAGCCGGACAGGCGAAAGTAACTATGGCTACACCTTC. Protein product: CASSRTGESNYGYTF.

The chain is built from TRBV5-1 and TRBJ2-3, with TRBD2 matching 9 bases. CDR1 is SGHRS and CDR2 is YFSETQ in the germline V gene. The CDR3 contains 17 residues. V was pared by 0 bases and J by 1 base, with 6 bases of the junction left unmatched. Here the CDR3 DNA reads TGCGCCAGCAGCTTGGGTCCGACTAGCGGCCGCACAGATACGCAGTATTTT. This gives the protein CASSLGPTSGRTDTQYF.

The rearrangement links TRBV20-1 to TRBJ1-1; TRBD1 matches 8 bases. The CDR3 has 15 residues. J lost 7 bases, V lost 0 bases, and 10 bases had no gene match. Per the germline V gene, CDR1 is DFQATT and CDR2 is SNEGSKA (reference sequence). The CDR3: CSARDSIGQGGEAFF. CDR3 DNA sequence: TGCAGTGCTAGAGATTCTATCGGACAGGGCGGTGAAGCTTTCTTT.

This clonotype was observed a few times. V usage is TRBV7-2 and J usage is TRBJ2-5, with 9 bases fitting TRBD1. This CDR3 has 13 residues. Per germline, CDR1 SGHTA and CDR2 FQGNSA. The V gene end was trimmed by 5 bases and the J gene end by 5 bases; junction bases not matched to a gene: 3. The DNA for the CDR3 is TGTGCCAGCAGCGTACAGGGGGCTGAGACCCAGTACTTC. Protein sequence: CASSVQGAETQYF.

The CDR3 protein is CASGGGDTQYF. CDR3 coding DNA: TGCGCCAGCGGGGGCGGCGATACGCAGTATTTT. This chain uses TRBV5-1 with TRBJ2-3; TRBD1 is a possible D gene (6 bases). V dropped 7 bases and J dropped 6 bases, with 9 bases sitting between them. In germline, CDR1 is SGHRS, CDR2 YFSETQ. This CDR3 region has 11 residues.

The chain combines TRBV20-1 with TRBJ2-7, with 12 bases identical to TRBD2. V was clipped by 5 bases and J by 6 bases; unmatched bases: 11. CDR1 and CDR2 (germline): DFQATT, SNEGSKA (reference sequence). The CDR3 has 15 residues. The chain's CDR3 is CSALSSGRASSEQYF. Here the CDR3 DNA reads TGCAGTGCTCTCTCTAGCGGGAGGGCCTCTTCCGAGCAGTACTTC.

The CDR3 protein is CASSQDPGLAGSNEQFF. DNA of the CDR3: TGTGCCAGCAGCCAAGATCCGGGACTAGCGGGGTCCAATGAGCAGTTCTTC. The rearrangement uses TRBV4-2 and TRBJ2-1; 13 nucleotides agree with TRBD2. V lost 0 bases and J lost 6; bases outside the gene matches: 5. Germline V lookup: CDR1 LGHNA, CDR2 YNFKEQ. CDR3 size: 17 residues.

This clonotype has a handful of counts. The J gene is TRBJ2-7, the V gene TRBV3-1; D is possibly TRBD1 (6 bases). V shed 0 bases and J shed 1 base, with 16 bases lying between them. Germline CDR1 reads LGHDT; CDR2 reads YNNKEL (reference sequence). The CDR3 consists of 17 residues. CDR3 nucleotide sequence: TGTGCCAGCAGCCAAGATTCGGGCACAGGGTGGTCCTACGAGCAGTACTTC. Encoded protein: CASSQDSGTGWSYEQYF.

Only one count was recorded for this clonotype. V and J are TRBV5-1 and TRBJ2-4, with D possibly being TRBD1 (6 bases). V gave up 1 base and J gave up 5 bases, with 10 bases separating them. This CDR3 is 14 amino acids long. CDR1 is SGHRS and CDR2 is YFSETQ in the germline V gene. Here the CDR3 DNA reads TGCGCCAGCAGCTTGTCAGGGGCTCAAAACATTCAGTACTTC. This translates into CASSLSGAQNIQYF.

The chain has TRBV7-9 and TRBJ2-4; tentatively, D is TRBD1 or TRBD2 (5 bases each). Trimming stripped 1 base from V and 5 bases from J, with 9 bases between. In germline, CDR1 is SEHNR, CDR2 FQNEAQ (reference sequence). The CDR3 covers 14 residues. The CDR3 DNA follows: TGTGCCAGCAGCTTAGTTCTGGGGGAAAACATTCAGTACTTC. This codes for CASSLVLGENIQYF.

The rearrangement links TRBV12-3 or TRBV12-4 to TRBJ2-3; TRBD2 matches 9 bases. V shed 6 bases, J shed 2 bases, and the junction held 12 bases outside the gene matches. CDR3 size: 17 residues. The CDR3 is CASSQLGSGGPTDTQYF. CDR3 DNA: TGTGCCAGCAGCCAGCTCGGAAGCGGGGGGCCCACAGATACGCAGTATTTT.

V and J are TRBV6-1 and TRBJ2-5, with a possible D match to TRBD2 (5 bases). The CDR3 sequence is 11 residues long. Trimming removed 1 base from V and 13 bases from J, with 10 bases in between. Germline V lookup: CDR1 MNHNS, CDR2 SASEGT. CDR3: CASSEGGQTYF. The CDR3 region has the DNA TGTGCCAGCAGTGAAGGAGGGCAGACGTACTTC.

This clonotype appeared a few times. This chain uses TRBV4-1 with TRBJ1-4; the D gene is possibly TRBD1 (5 bases). V lost 3 bases to trimming and J lost 4 bases, with 15 bases between them. The CDR3 is 16 residues long. The germline CDR1 and CDR2 sequences are MGHRA and YSYEKL. In DNA, the CDR3 is TGCGCCAGCAGCCAGGCACGCAGGGTCGGTAATGAAAAACTGTTTTTT. The encoded protein is CASSQARRVGNEKLFF.

Regarding this clonotype: This may come from a read error, since a much larger clone is one base off. The V gene is TRBV6-4, the J gene TRBJ2-4; D gene ambiguous. The end of the DNA aligns better with TRBJ2-7, so the J call may be wrong. The length of the CDR3 is 9 residues. The germline V gene encodes CDR1 MRHNA and CDR2 SNTAGT. CDR3 nucleotides: TGTGCCAGCGGGAACGAGCAGTACTTC. It codes for CASGNEQYF.

CDR3: CSVTAGRGIGNQPQHF. The CDR3 bases are TGCAGTGTCACCGCAGGGAGGGGTATTGGCAATCAGCCCCAGCATTTT. This sequence joins TRBV20-1 and TRBJ1-5, with D perhaps matching TRBD1 (5 bases). The CDR3 contains 16 residues. Trimming pared 7 bases from V and 2 bases from J, leaving 21 bases between. CDR1 and CDR2 from the germline V gene are DFQATT and SNEGSKA (reference sequence).

This chain uses TRBV29-1 with TRBJ2-1; 12 positions agree with TRBD2. Trimming at V came to 1 base and at J to 4 bases, leaving 2 bases not matched to a gene. The CDR3 is made up of 15 amino acids. Germline V lookup: CDR1 SQVTM, CDR2 ANQGSEA. CDR3 residues: CSVEGTSGIYNEQFF. The CDR3 DNA follows: TGCAGCGTTGAAGGGACTAGCGGGATATACAATGAGCAGTTCTTC.

The chain couples TRBV20-1 to TRBJ2-1, with D perhaps matching TRBD2 (6 bases). CDR1 and CDR2 from the germline V gene are DFQATT and SNEGSKA (reference sequence). The CDR3 has 12 amino acids. Trimming removed 7 bases from V and 4 bases from J, with 11 bases in between. The CDR3 sequence: CSGLGGYNEQFF. The CDR3 bases are TGCAGTGGATTGGGGGGATACAATGAGCAGTTCTTC.

A remark on this clonotype: Sequence at one end of the junction differs from germline and may be a read error. This chain connects TRBV20-1 to TRBJ2-6; perhaps D is TRBD1 or TRBD2 (6 bases each). Germline assignment: CDR1 DFQATT and CDR2 SNEGSKA (reference sequence). The CDR3 totals 15 residues. CDR3 nucleotide sequence: TGCAGTGCTAGAGGCGGCCTAACGGGGGCCAACGTCCCGACTTTC. It encodes CSARGGLTGANVPTF.

The genes are TRBV5-1 and TRBJ1-4, with unresolved D. Trimming cost V 4 bases and J 3 bases, with 13 bases left between them. This CDR3 region has 15 residues. Per the germline V gene, CDR1 is SGHRS and CDR2 is YFSETQ. This chain's CDR3 is CASSLGPRANEKLFF. CDR3 sequence (DNA): TGCGCCAGCAGCCTCGGGCCTCGGGCTAATGAAAAACTGTTTTTT.

CDR3 bases: TGCGCCAGCAGCCGGGGGGATACGGACACTGAAGCTTTCTTT. This sequence encodes CASSRGDTDTEAFF. This chain connects TRBV4-1 to TRBJ1-1; the D gene is possibly TRBD1 (5 bases). Germline V gives CDR1 MGHRA, CDR2 YSYEKL. Trimming pared 4 bases from V and 3 bases from J, leaving 12 bases between. CDR3 length: 14 amino acids.